This T cell receptor beta chain was profiled in a study of a mutant IDH1 vaccine in newly diagnosed glioma. Study background: Once 4-6 weeks had passed after radiotherapy alone, vaccination started, or it started with temozolomide cycles. Radiotherapy, temozolomide, or both had been given previously, and both were given to most. Week 35 was safety follow-up visit V12; week 47 was end-of-study visit V13.

Method: immunoSEQ multiplex PCR; TCRdb's copy keeps in-frame clones and lacks some. The table records tens of thousands of clones, nearly 90% of them present only once. CDR3 length: 13 amino acids. J gave up 9 bases and V 5 bases, and 5 bases lay outside the gene matches. Germline loops: CDR1 MNHEY, CDR2 SMNVEV (reference sequence). A word on this clone: Its antigen is not identified.

Time point reported: week 47, end of study. The study gave 300 ug of mutant IDH1 20-mer peptide per vaccine dose, with topical imiquimod. V and J are TRBV27 and TRBJ1-1; the match to TRBD1 covers 11 bases. The specimen was PBMCs, collected from a glioma patient whose treatment included an IDH1 peptide vaccine. The TCR comes from a woman aged 45-65 years with glioma. The CDR3 DNA reads as TGTGCCAGCAGTCCGGACAGGGGGCTACAAGCTTTCTTT. This gives the protein CASSPDRGLQAFF.